This passage covers 3 T cell receptor beta chains from one sample sequenced in a study of T cell responses to AZD1222 COVID-19 vaccine. The repertoire was sequenced with immunoSEQ multiplex PCR; TCRdb's copy has only in-frame clones and lacks some. The table lists about 140,000 clones, 80% to 95% of them singletons. Sequences were derived from peripheral blood, sampled 28 days after the second AZD1222 dose. The source of these receptors is an adult who received the AZD1222 COVID-19 vaccine.

The chain couples TRBV19 to TRBJ1-3; D remains unclear. Germline V gene data show CDR1 as LNHDA and CDR2 as SQIVND (reference sequence). The CDR3 has 15 residues. Between the trimmed V and J ends, which lost 7 bases and 0 bases, there was a span of 13 bases. CDR3 in DNA: TGTGCCAGTAATAGCAGGCAAGACTCTGGAAACACCATATATTTT. Its translation: CASNSRQDSGNTIYF.

The chain recombines TRBV27 with TRBJ2-1; 11 nucleotides line up with TRBD2. The CDR3 has 15 residues. V was clipped by 3 bases and J by 4 bases; unmatched bases: 2. CDR1 is MNHEY, CDR2 SMNVEV, per germline (reference sequence). The CDR3 sequence: CASSFRLAGYNEQFF. The CDR3 nucleotides read TGTGCCAGCAGTTTTAGACTAGCGGGGTACAATGAGCAGTTCTTC.

The rearrangement links TRBV7-9 to TRBJ2-2, with D perhaps assigned TRBD1 or TRBD2 (5 bases each). Trimming left V 5 bases short and J 2 bases short, with 12 bases between. From germline, CDR1 is SEHNR and CDR2 FQNEAQ (reference sequence). This CDR3 is built from 15 residues. The CDR3 DNA sequence: TGTGCCAGCAGCGAGGGGCTGGGTAACACCGGGGAGCTGTTTTTT. Its protein product is CASSEGLGNTGELFF.